One sample yielded the 25 T cell receptor beta chains listed below, sequenced in a study of response to subunit inactivated influenza vaccine. TCRdb re-called the RT-PCR reads with MiXCR, one entry per CDR3 protein. The sample contains about 300,000 distinct CDR3 sequences, around 22% of which appear only once. The material was PBMCs from blood, obtained less than 22 months after vaccination. All receptors come from a man in his fifties or sixties who received an inactivated influenza vaccine.

A few counts support this clonotype. The rearrangement joins TRBV5-4 to TRBJ1-1, with D perhaps matching TRBD1 (5 bases). The CDR3 is 17 residues long. Germline V gives CDR1 SGHNT, CDR2 YYREEE (reference sequence). V was cut by 2 bases and J by 0 bases, with 17 bases left in between. The CDR3 loop reads CASSFGGPARVNTEAFF. Written as DNA, the CDR3 is TGTGCCAGCAGCTTCGGGGGACCGGCTCGCGTGAACACTGAAGCTTTCTTT.

The chain combines TRBV7-8 with TRBJ1-2, with 10 bases lining up with TRBD1. CDR1 and CDR2 from the germline V gene are SGHVS and FQNEAQ. V lost 4 bases, J lost 7 bases, and 9 bases stayed unmatched. The CDR3 is 15 residues long. The CDR3 DNA reads TGTGCCAGCAGCTATACCGGGACAGGGGATGTTGGCTACACCTTC. It codes for CASSYTGTGDVGYTF.

The sample holds a few counts of this clonotype. The rearrangement joins TRBV20-1 to TRBJ1-3; D is possibly TRBD1 (5 bases). This CDR3 region has 13 residues. Germline CDR1 is DFQATT and CDR2 is SNEGSKA (reference sequence). Trimming removed 3 bases at V and 2 bases at J, with 8 bases between. The CDR3 DNA follows: TGCAGTGCTAGTTCGGGGGCTGGAAACACCATATATTTT. Protein product: CSASSGAGNTIYF.

This clonotype was seen a few times. Compared with germline, one end of the junction differs, possibly owing to a read error. The chain recombines TRBV29-1 with TRBJ1-1; D remains unclear. The CDR3 length is 13 residues. CDR1 is SQVTM and CDR2 is ANQGSEA in the germline V gene. The CDR3 loop is CSVERTLNTGAFF. The CDR3 DNA sequence: TGCAGCGTTGAGAGAACATTGAACACTGGAGCTTTCTTT.

The chain carries TRBV12-3 or TRBV12-4 and TRBJ2-3; TRBD2 aligns across 9 bases. CDR3 length: 16 amino acids. V shed 1 base, J shed 2 bases, and the junction held 4 bases outside the gene matches. The CDR3 coding sequence is TGTGCCAGCAGTTTAGAGACTAGCGGACTCACAGATACGCAGTATTTT. Its translation: CASSLETSGLTDTQYF.

This clonotype was found a few times. The CDR3 DNA reads TGTGCCAGCAGCCCCAGGGGGGGCGAAGCTTTCTTT. Protein sequence: CASSPRGGEAFF. This chain joins TRBV7-2 and TRBJ1-1; 7 bases are shared with TRBD1. Germline CDR1 and CDR2: SGHTA and FQGNSA. This CDR3 is 12 amino acids long. Trimming at V came to 5 bases and at J to 8 bases, leaving 5 bases not matched to a gene.

V is TRBV10-3 and J is TRBJ2-2, with a tentative D call TRBD1 (5 bases). V was pared by 0 bases and J by 6 bases, with 5 bases between. Germline V lookup: CDR1 ENHRY, CDR2 SYGVKD. CDR3 length: 13 amino acids. The CDR3 DNA reads TGTGCCATCAGTGAGTCAGGGGCCGGGGAGCTGTTTTTT. Protein: CAISESGAGELFF.

The chain couples TRBV15 to TRBJ2-1, with 11 positions matching TRBD1. Germline V CDR1 and CDR2: LNHNV, YYDKDF (reference sequence). The J segment lost 6 bases and the V segment lost 0 bases, leaving 7 bases of the junction unmatched. The CDR3 is made up of 17 amino acids. CDR3 DNA: TGTGCCACCAGCAGAGAACGGCGCGGGACAGGGGGCAATGAGCAGTTCTTC. Protein: CATSRERRGTGGNEQFF. Filled out from reference TRBV15 and TRBJ2-1, the complete variable domain reads DAMVIQNPRYQVTQFGKPVTLSCSQTLNHNVMYWYQQKSSQAPKLLFHYYDKDFNNEADTPDNFQSRRPNTSFCFLDIRSPGLGDTAMYLCATSRERRGTGGNEQFFGPGTRLTVL.

This clonotype has more than one count but fewer than ten. The rearrangement links TRBV29-1 to TRBJ1-5; 11 nucleotides line up with TRBD1. From germline, CDR1 is SQVTM and CDR2 ANQGSEA. This CDR3 is built from 13 residues. After removal of 6 bases from V and 7 bases from J, the junction contained 5 bases not matched to a gene. CDR3 in DNA: TGCAGCGTCGCGGGACAGGGGGAACAGCCCCAGCATTTT. Its protein is CSVAGQGEQPQHF.

This clonotype came up many times. V gene TRBV10-3 combines with J gene TRBJ1-5; D might be TRBD1 (5 bases). The CDR3 sequence is 14 residues long. With 6 bases removed from V and 5 bases from J, the gap between germline ends came to 14 bases. Germline loops: CDR1 ENHRY, CDR2 SYGVKD. DNA for the CDR3: TGTGCCATCAGCGAAAAGGGGTGGTATCAGCCCCAGCATTTT. It yields the protein CAISEKGWYQPQHF.

This sequence joins TRBV4-3 and TRBJ2-2; TRBD2 matches 8 bases. Germline CDR1 and CDR2: LGHNA and YSLEER. The CDR3 length is 17 residues. Trimming cost V 0 bases and J 10 bases; bases outside gene matches: 13. In DNA, the CDR3 is TGCGCCAGCAGCCAAGATTTGGGACTAGGTGGTCTAGTGGAGCTGTTTTTT. Encoded protein: CASSQDLGLGGLVELFF.

The V call is TRBV19, the J call TRBJ1-3; D unclear. V was clipped by 7 bases and J by 0 bases, with 7 bases between them. Germline CDR1 is LNHDA and CDR2 is SQIVND (reference sequence). CDR3 length: 13 amino acids. CDR3 DNA sequence: TGTGCCAGTACTTGGAACTCTGGAAACACCATATATTTT. Translating gives CASTWNSGNTIYF.

This chain connects TRBV5-1 to TRBJ2-5; possible D gene TRBD1, 5 bases. Germline CDR1 is SGHRS and CDR2 is YFSETQ. There are 14 residues in the CDR3. Trimming shortened V by 0 bases and J by 1 base, and 7 bases separated the two germline ends. As DNA, the CDR3 is TGCGCCAGCAGCTTGGGACAGATCCAAGAGACCCAGTACTTC. Amino acids: CASSLGQIQETQYF.

This clonotype came up many times. The V call is TRBV20-1, the J call TRBJ1-5, with a tentative D call TRBD1 (5 bases). This CDR3 has 12 amino acids. V was trimmed by 6 bases and J by 0 bases, leaving 6 bases between them. Germline V gives CDR1 DFQATT, CDR2 SNEGSKA (reference sequence). The CDR3 DNA follows: TGCAGTGCCGACAGTAGCAATCAGCCCCAGCATTTT. Translation gives CSADSSNQPQHF.

The V call is TRBV7-6, the J call TRBJ1-3, with TRBD1 matching over 8 bases. Germline V gene data show CDR1 as SGHVS and CDR2 as FNYEAQ. The CDR3 extends over 17 amino acids. Trimming took 4 bases from V and 0 from J; bases not matched to a gene: 8. As DNA, the CDR3 is TGTGCCAGCAGCTCCAGACAGGGGACCCCCTCTGGAAACACCATATATTTT. The encoded protein is CASSSRQGTPSGNTIYF.

This clonotype occurred a few times. The chain carries TRBV4-2 and TRBJ2-1; 11 bases are a match to TRBD2. Germline V lookup: CDR1 LGHNA, CDR2 YNFKEQ. The CDR3 covers 18 residues. Trimming took 1 base from V and 10 from J; bases not matched to a gene: 15. The CDR3 bases are TGTGCCAGCAGCCAAGCACTAGCGGGGGTCACCCCCCCAGAAGAGCAGTTCTTC. Protein sequence: CASSQALAGVTPPEEQFF.

This clonotype was seen only a few times. The chain joins TRBV29-1 to TRBJ2-2, with 8 bases identical to TRBD1. Germline lookup yields CDR1 SQVTM and CDR2 ANQGSEA. The V gene end was trimmed by 7 bases and the J gene end by 4 bases; junction bases not matched to a gene: 11. This CDR3 has 15 amino acids. CDR3 region: CSAADRVGGTGELFF. The CDR3 DNA reads as TGCAGCGCAGCGGACAGGGTCGGCGGCACCGGGGAGCTGTTTTTT.

There are a few counts of this clonotype. The CDR3 reads CAWAPGLSIVWEETQYF. The CDR3 DNA follows: TGTGCCTGGGCCCCGGGACTCTCTATAGTATGGGAAGAGACCCAGTACTTC. V is TRBV30 and J is TRBJ2-5; possible D gene TRBD2, 6 bases. Trimming stripped 5 bases from V and 3 bases from J, with 25 bases between. Germline V gives CDR1 GTSNPN, CDR2 SVGIG (reference sequence). The CDR3 loop spans 17 amino acids.

V usage is TRBV7-9 and J usage is TRBJ2-1; TRBD2 might be the D (6 bases). Trimming took off 3 bases at V and 1 base at J, with 10 bases between the two ends. Germline CDR1 and CDR2: SEHNR and FQNEAQ (reference sequence). The CDR3 has 15 residues. This CDR3 is CASSLVADSYNEQFF. The DNA for the CDR3 is TGTGCCAGCAGCTTGGTAGCGGATTCCTACAATGAGCAGTTCTTC.

The chain carries TRBV7-9 and TRBJ2-5; D possibly matches TRBD1 or TRBD2 (5 bases each). Trimming removed 3 bases from V and 5 bases from J, with 19 bases in between. The CDR3 runs 16 residues. CDR1 and CDR2 (germline): SEHNR, FQNEAQ (reference sequence). CDR3 bases: TGTGCCAGCAGCTTCAAGGCCAGGGCGGGTTCGGAGACCCAGTACTTC. This codes for CASSFKARAGSETQYF.

This clonotype has ten or more counts. V usage is TRBV11-1 and J usage is TRBJ1-1; the D is unclear. In germline, CDR1 is SGHAT, CDR2 FQDESV (reference sequence). This CDR3 comprises 13 residues. The V and J ends lost 0 bases and 5 bases respectively, with 7 bases between them. The CDR3 DNA follows: TGTGCCAGCAGCTTAGCGCCGTCGACTGAAGCTTTCTTT. It encodes CASSLAPSTEAFF. Full variable domain (rest looked up from reference TRBV11-1 and TRBJ1-1): EAEVAQSPRYKITEKSQAVAFWCDPISGHATLYWYRQILGQGPELLVQFQDESVVDDSQLPKDRFSAERLKGVDSTLKIQPAELGDSAMYLCASSLAPSTEAFFGQGTRLTVV.

This clonotype showed up just a few times. The chain carries TRBV4-1 and TRBJ2-4, with 8 bases fitting TRBD1. CDR3 length: 15 amino acids. The V gene end was trimmed by 2 bases and the J gene end by 7 bases; junction bases not matched to a gene: 7. Germline CDR1 and CDR2: MGHRA and YSYEKL. This CDR3 is CASSQRQGILNIQYF. The CDR3 coding sequence is TGCGCCAGCAGCCAAAGACAGGGGATTTTGAACATTCAGTACTTC.

The chain combines TRBV7-2 with TRBJ1-6; tentatively, D is TRBD1 (6 bases). The germline CDR1 and CDR2 sequences are SGHTA and FQGNSA. V was cut by 0 bases and J by 9 bases, with 15 bases left in between. The CDR3 length is 16 residues. The CDR3 sequence is CASSLAGGQGGSPLHF. CDR3 in DNA: TGTGCCAGCAGCTTAGCGGGGGGGCAGGGTGGTTCACCCCTCCACTTT.

This clonotype showed up just a few times. The V and J genes are TRBV20-1 and TRBJ1-5; TRBD1 agrees at 7 bases. After removal of 3 bases from V and 2 bases from J, the junction contained 4 bases not matched to a gene. The CDR3 loop spans 14 amino acids. CDR1 and CDR2 from the germline V gene are DFQATT and SNEGSKA (reference sequence). The CDR3 loop is CSARGDRGNQPQHF. The CDR3 DNA reads TGCAGTGCTAGGGGAGACAGGGGCAATCAGCCCCAGCATTTT.

The rearrangement joins TRBV3-1 to TRBJ1-4, with D unclear. This CDR3 has 15 amino acids. Germline CDR1 reads LGHDT; CDR2 reads YNNKEL (reference sequence). V lost 8 bases and J 0 bases, leaving 13 bases between the germline ends. In nucleotides, the CDR3 is TGTGCCAGCTCGGACGTGGGAACAACTAATGAAAAACTGTTTTTT. Translating it yields CASSDVGTTNEKLFF.